This is a list of T cell receptor beta chains from one sample in a study of STAT5B mutations in CD4+ large granular lymphocyte leukemia. Sequencing was performed with immunoSEQ multiplex PCR; in TCRdb, only in-frame clones are kept and a portion is missing. The table includes about 8,200 clones, nearly 90% detected once. Sequenced sample: PBMCs. These receptors were collected from a woman aged 70-85 years with CD4+ T-cell large granular lymphocyte leukemia. The CDR3 runs from the conserved cysteine through the conserved F or W. D genes are given only for firm matches. Clone size is not always given. Where it is, it says once, few, many or a class for expanded clones.

>TRBD2|TRBJ2-3|NA|TRBV5-1
TGCGCCAGCAGGGTAACTAGCGGGGGGCACACAGATACGCAGTATTTT
CASRVTSGGHTDTQYF
>TRBD2|TRBJ2-5|NA|TRBV7-9
TGTGCCAGCAGCCTTAGCGGGGGGCCCGGGGAGACCCAGTACTTC
CASSLSGGPGETQYF
>TRBD1|TRBJ1-5|once|TRBV10-3
TGTGCCAGCACCTACGGGACAGGGGGCGGAAGCAATCAGCCCCAGCATTTT
CASTYGTGGGSNQPQHF
>NA|TRBJ2-2|NA|TRBV7-6
TGTGCCAGCAGCTTAATCATACTCACCGGGGAGCTGTTTTTT
CASSLIILTGELFF
>TRBD1|TRBJ1-2|NA|TRBV5-6
TGTGCCAGCAGCGAAGGACAGGTTGGCTACACCTTC
CASSEGQVGYTF
>NA|TRBJ1-1|NA|TRBV4-3
TGCGCCAGCAGCCAAGGGTTGGTGAACACTGAAGCTTTCTTT
CASSQGLVNTEAFF
>TRBD1|TRBJ1-5|NA|TRBV5-4
TGTGCCAGCAGCTCACAGGGGGCGAGTCAGCCCCAGCATTTT
CASSSQGASQPQHF
>TRBD1|TRBJ1-1|once|TRBV4-2
TGTGCCAGCAGCCAGGGGGAGGTTCAGGGGGCTGGGGCTTTCTTT
CASSQGEVQGAGAFF
>NA|TRBJ1-5|NA|TRBV10-3
TGTGCCATCAGTGAAGGCAGCGGTCAGCCCCAGCATTTT
CAISEGSGQPQHF
>NA|TRBJ2-3|NA|TRBV6-6
TGTGCCAGCACCAAGGGAAGGGCCCAAGATACGCAGTATTTT
CASTKGRAQDTQYF
>TRBD2|TRBJ2-5|NA|TRBV7-8
TGTGCCAGCAGCGTCGAGGTAGCGGGAGGACACTTC
CASSVEVAGGHF
>NA|TRBJ2-6|few|TRBV7-9
TGTGCCAGCAGCTCCGTAGGAGGGGCCAACGTCCTGACTTTC
CASSSVGGANVLTF
>TRBD1|TRBJ2-3|NA|TRBV11-3
TGTGCCAGCAGCTCCGGGACAGGTAGCACAGATACGCAGTATTTT
CASSSGTGSTDTQYF
>NA|TRBJ1-2|NA|TRBV4-2
TGTGCCAGCAGCCAAGGGCCCTGGTCGGGTAGCAATGGCTACACCTTC
CASSQGPWSGSNGYTF
>NA|TRBJ1-2|NA|TRBV9
TGTGCCAGCAGCGTAGAGGGTATGTCCTATGGCTACACCTTC
CASSVEGMSYGYTF
>NA|TRBJ1-1|NA|TRBV7-9
TGTGCCAGCAGCTTAAGGGAGGCGAACACTGAAGCTTTCTTT
CASSLREANTEAFF
>NA|TRBJ2-1|once|TRBV11-2
TGTGCCAGCAGCTCCTACAGAACACATGAGCAGTTCTTC
CASSSYRTHEQFF